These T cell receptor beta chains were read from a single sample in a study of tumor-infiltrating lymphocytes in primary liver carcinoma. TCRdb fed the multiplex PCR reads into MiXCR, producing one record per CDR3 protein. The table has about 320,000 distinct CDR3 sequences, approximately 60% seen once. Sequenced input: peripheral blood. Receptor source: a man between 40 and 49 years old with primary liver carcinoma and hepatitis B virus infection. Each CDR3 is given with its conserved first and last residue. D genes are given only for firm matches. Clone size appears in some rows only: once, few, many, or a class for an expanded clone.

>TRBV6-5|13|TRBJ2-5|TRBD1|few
CASGRTGGETQYF
TGTGCCAGCGGCCGCACAGGGGGAGAGACCCAGTACTTC
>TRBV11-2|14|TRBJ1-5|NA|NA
CASSPDPDGQPQHF
TGTGCCAGCAGTCCTGACCCGGATGGTCAACCCCAGCATTTT
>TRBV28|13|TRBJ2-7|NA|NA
CANPLRKSYEQYF
TGTGCCAACCCTCTGAGGAAGAGCTACGAGCAGTACTTC
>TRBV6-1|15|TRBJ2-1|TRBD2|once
CASREAGGIYNEQFF
TGTGCCAGCAGAGAAGCGGGAGGGATCTACAATGAGCAGTTCTTC
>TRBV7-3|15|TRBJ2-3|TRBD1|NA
CASSPGQGYTDTQYF
TGTGCCAGCAGCCCCGGACAGGGATACACAGATACGCAGTATTTT
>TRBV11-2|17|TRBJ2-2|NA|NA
CGSRRVQSSRSTGELFF
TGTGGCAGCAGGAGAGTACAGTCGAGCAGGAGCACCGGGGAGCTGTTCTTT
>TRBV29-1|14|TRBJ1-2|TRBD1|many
CSVDWTGSYYGYTF
TGCAGCGTTGATTGGACAGGGTCCTACTATGGCTACACCTTC
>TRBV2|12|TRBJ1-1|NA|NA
CASRGAVPDAFF
TGTGCCAGCAGGGGGGCCGTACCGGATGCTTTCTTT
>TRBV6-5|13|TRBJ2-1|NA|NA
CASNLGPRPEQFF
TGTGCCAGCAATTTAGGGCCGAGGCCTGAGCAGTTCTTC
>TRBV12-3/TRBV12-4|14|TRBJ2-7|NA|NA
CASRVGHNSYEQYF
TGTGCCAGCAGAGTGGGACACAACTCCTACGAGCAGTACTTC
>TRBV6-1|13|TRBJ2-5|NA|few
CASKLGGAETQYF
TGTGCCAGCAAGCTCGGGGGAGCAGAGACCCAGTACTTC
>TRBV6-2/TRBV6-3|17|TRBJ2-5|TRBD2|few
CASSYSLLAGGPETQYF
TGTGCCAGCAGTTACTCGCTTCTAGCGGGAGGGCCGGAGACCCAGTACTTC
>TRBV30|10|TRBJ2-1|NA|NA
CAWGNNGQFF
TGTGCCTGGGGCAACAATGGGCAGTTCTTC
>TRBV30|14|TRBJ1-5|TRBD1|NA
CARSVTGGNQPQHF
TGTGCCCGGAGTGTAACAGGGGGCAATCAGCCCCAGCATTTT
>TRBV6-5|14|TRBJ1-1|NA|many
CASRGRDMNTEAFF
TGTGCCAGCAGGGGCAGGGACATGAACACTGAAGCTTTCTTT
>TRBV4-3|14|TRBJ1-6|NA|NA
CASSKGLANSPLYF
TGCGCCAGCAGCAAGGGACTGGCTAATTCACCCCTCTACTTT
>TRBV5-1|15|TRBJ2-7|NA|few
CASSLRAGEFYEQYF
TGCGCCAGCAGCTTGCGGGCAGGGGAATTCTACGAGCAGTACTTC
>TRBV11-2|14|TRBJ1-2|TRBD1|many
CASSWGQQTYGYTF
TGTGCCAGCAGCTGGGGACAGCAAACCTATGGCTACACCTTC
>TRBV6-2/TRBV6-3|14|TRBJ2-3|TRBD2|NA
CASRLAGGRTTQYF
TGTGCCAGCCGACTAGCGGGAGGGAGGACTACGCAGTATTTT
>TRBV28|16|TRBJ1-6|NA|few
CASNISPRQDNSPLHF
TGTGCCAGCAATATTTCCCCCCGACAGGATAATTCACCCCTCCACTTT